These 2 T cell receptor beta chains originate from one sample sequenced in a study of human T cells and chemical hapten exposure (dated by TCRdb to the early 2020s). The time point label for this specimen denotes: patch test 3, about 24 weeks after DPC sensitization. Read against the paper, the sample's treatment or condition label means: therapeutic diphenylcyclopropenone sensitization with weekly scalp DPC. Library construction relied on RACE. This sample was sequenced with a NextSeq 500. TCRdb handled the public reads itself, with Q25 trimming in fastp and clone calling in MiXCR, and kept productive beta chains. Every entry covers one CDR3 protein and lists the most common genes and DNA from its rows. The sample contains 85,000 to 100,000 distinct CDR3 sequences, less than 35% of them found a single time. The top ten hold about a tenth of the sample. Sequencing was performed on whole blood, taken in connection with sensitization to the hapten diphenylcyclopropenone (DPC). Receptors were obtained from a middle-aged man with alopecia areata. Some clones in this sample may be carry-over from other donors' samples.

The chain combines TRBV13 with TRBJ2-4; the D gene is possibly TRBD2 (6 bases). Germline CDR1 PRHDT, CDR2 FYEKMQ (reference sequence). V shed 4 bases and J shed 6 bases, with 10 bases lying between them. The CDR3 length is 13 residues. The chain's CDR3 is CASSSGTLNIQYF. The CDR3, as DNA: TGTGCCAGCAGCTCTGGGACTCTAAACATTCAGTACTTC. Drawing the rest from reference TRBV13 and TRBJ2-4, the complete variable domain is AAGVIQSPRHLIKEKRETATLKCYPIPRHDTVYWYQQGPGQDPQFLISFYEKMQSDKGSIPDRFSAQQFSDYHSELNMSSLELGDSALYFCASSSGTLNIQYFGAGTRLSVL.

This clonotype was seen a handful of times. This chain uses TRBV12-3 or TRBV12-4 with TRBJ2-3; 10 nucleotides match TRBD2. V lost 5 bases to trimming and J lost 6 bases; unmatched junction nucleotides: 11. CDR3 length: 16 amino acids. CDR3: CASSPNLAGVFDTQYF. The CDR3 DNA reads TGTGCCAGCAGTCCTAACCTAGCGGGAGTGTTCGATACGCAGTATTTT.